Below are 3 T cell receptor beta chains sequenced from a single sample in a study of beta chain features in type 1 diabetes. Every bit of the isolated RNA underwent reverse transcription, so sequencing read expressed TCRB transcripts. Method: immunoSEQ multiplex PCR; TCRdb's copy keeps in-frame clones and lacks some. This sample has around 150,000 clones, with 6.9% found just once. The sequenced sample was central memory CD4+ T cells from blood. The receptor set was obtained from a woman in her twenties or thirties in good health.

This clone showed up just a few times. The CDR3 DNA reads TGCGCCAGCAGCGCGACAGGGCTCGGAAACACCATATATTTT. Residues: CASSATGLGNTIYF. The rearrangement uses TRBV4-3 and TRBJ1-3; 7 positions agree with TRBD1. J was trimmed by 4 bases and V by 5 bases; bases with no gene match: 5. The V gene's germline CDR1 is LGHNA and CDR2 YSLEER. The CDR3 contains 14 residues.

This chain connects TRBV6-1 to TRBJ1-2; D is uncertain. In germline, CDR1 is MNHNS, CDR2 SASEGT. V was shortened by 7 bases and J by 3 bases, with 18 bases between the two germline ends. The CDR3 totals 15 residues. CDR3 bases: TGTGCCAGCAAAGAAAGAGGGTCTTTGGACTATGGCTACACCTTC. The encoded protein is CASKERGSLDYGYTF.

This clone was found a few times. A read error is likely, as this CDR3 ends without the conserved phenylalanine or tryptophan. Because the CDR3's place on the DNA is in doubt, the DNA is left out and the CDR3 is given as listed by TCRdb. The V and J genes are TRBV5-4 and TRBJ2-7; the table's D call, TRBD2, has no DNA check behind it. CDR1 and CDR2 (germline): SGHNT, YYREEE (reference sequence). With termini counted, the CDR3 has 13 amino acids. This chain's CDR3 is CASSFQGAGEPCI.